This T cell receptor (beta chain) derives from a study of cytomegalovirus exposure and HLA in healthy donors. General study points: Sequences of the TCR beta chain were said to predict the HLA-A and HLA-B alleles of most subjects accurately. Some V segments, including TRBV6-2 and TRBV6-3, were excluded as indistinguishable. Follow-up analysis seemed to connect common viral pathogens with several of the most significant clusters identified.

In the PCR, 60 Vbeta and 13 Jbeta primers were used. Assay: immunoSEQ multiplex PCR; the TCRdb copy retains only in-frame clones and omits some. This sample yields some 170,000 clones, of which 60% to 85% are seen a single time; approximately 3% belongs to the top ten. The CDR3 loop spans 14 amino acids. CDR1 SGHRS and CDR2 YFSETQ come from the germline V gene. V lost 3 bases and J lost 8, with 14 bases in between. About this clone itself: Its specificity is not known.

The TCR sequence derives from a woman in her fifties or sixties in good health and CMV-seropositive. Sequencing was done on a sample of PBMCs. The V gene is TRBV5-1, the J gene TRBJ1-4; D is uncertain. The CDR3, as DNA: TGCGCCAGCAGCTCTGGCGGCTCGGGGGAAAAACTGTTTTTT. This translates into CASSSGGSGEKLFF.